This TCR beta chain comes out of a study of blood T cell repertoires in COVID-19. For the study at large: Acute and convalescent COVID-19 specimens originated in the United States, Italy and Spain.

V lost 1 base and J lost 4, with 4 bases in between. Germline assignment: CDR1 MGHRA and CDR2 YSYEKL. The CDR3 extends over 12 amino acids. The cohort comprised adults aged roughly 18 to 95 years residing in about two dozen US areas. Those designated as exposed participants met a COVID-19 case within 2 weeks before study entry. Original processing notes: Amplification with reference gene primers provided the estimates of nucleated cell counts. Here immunoSEQ multiplex PCR was the method, and the copy in TCRdb shows in-frame clones only, minus some. Clone size and the V and J calls come from that table; the DNA yielded D and trimming. The top ten clones hold about 5% of a sample with 250,000 to 300,000 clones, approximately 82% of them seen once.

Sequenced input: PBMCs or T cells enriched from blood (not recorded which). The sequence was collected from a man between 40 and 49 years old who had been exposed to COVID-19. This sequence joins TRBV4-1 and TRBJ1-2; no definite D call. Here the CDR3 DNA reads TGCGCCAGCAGCCAAGCGAGCTATGGCTACACCTTC. It codes for CASSQASYGYTF.